The clone carrying this T cell receptor beta chain was detected a few times. Its antigen is unidentified. This sample stems from a study of cytomegalovirus exposure and HLA in healthy donors. On the study more broadly: From donors who were HLA-typed, an early data release held about 85 million unique TCRs. Study findings and constraints: The majority of CMV-associated TCR beta chains were reported as apparently HLA-restricted in a later analysis.

Primers for the PCR totalled 60 Vbeta and 13 Jbeta. Sequencing was performed with immunoSEQ multiplex PCR; in TCRdb, only in-frame clones are kept and a portion is missing. The repertoire holds fewer than 250,000 clones, with roughly 83% as singletons. The germline V gene has CDR1 MDHEN and CDR2 SYDVKM. V trimming: 6 bases; J trimming: 5 bases; junction bases outside the gene matches: 13. This CDR3 region has 15 residues. The chain is built from TRBV28 and TRBJ2-7; 7 bases agree with TRBD1. The specimen was PBMCs. The sequence was collected from a girl aged 10-17 years in good health and CMV-seronegative. Here the CDR3 DNA reads TGTGCCAGCAGCATGACGATACAGGGGCGGGACGAGCAGTACTTC. Its translation is CASSMTIQGRDEQYF.